The entry below gives a single T cell receptor (beta chain) sequence along with its context. Its cognate antigen is unknown. This sample was taken from a study of T cells in narcolepsy. CDR3 length: 15 amino acids. Germline CDR1 and CDR2: ENHRY and SYGVKD. Losses at the gene ends were 11 bases for V and 1 base for J; bases not matched to a gene: 8. Regarding the study as a whole: Comparing one patient's CSF and blood CD4+ clonotypes highlighted HCRT- and TRIB2-specific autoreactive clonotypes.

Profiling relied on immunoSEQ multiplex PCR, and the TCRdb table lists in-frame clones only, not all of them. The table lists about 24,000 clones, approximately 85% of them singletons. This sequence was found in a human donor in good health. The V call is TRBV10-3, the J call TRBJ2-3, with 11 nucleotides matching TRBD2. Sequenced material: memory (CD45RA-) CD4+ T cells from blood. The CDR3 protein is CAVPGLAVGTDTQYF. CDR3 bases: TGTGCCGTCCCGGGACTAGCGGTCGGCACAGATACGCAGTATTTT.